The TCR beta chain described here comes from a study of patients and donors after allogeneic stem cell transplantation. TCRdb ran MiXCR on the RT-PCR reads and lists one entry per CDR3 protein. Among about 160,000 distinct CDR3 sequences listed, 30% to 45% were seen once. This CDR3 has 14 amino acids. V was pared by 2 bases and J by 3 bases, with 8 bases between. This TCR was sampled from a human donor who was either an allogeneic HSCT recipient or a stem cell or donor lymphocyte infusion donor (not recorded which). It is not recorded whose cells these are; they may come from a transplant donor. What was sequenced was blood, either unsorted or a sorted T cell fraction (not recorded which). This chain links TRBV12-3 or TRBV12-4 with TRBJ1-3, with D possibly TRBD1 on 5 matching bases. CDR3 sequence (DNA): TGTGCCAGCAGTTTATTCAGGGATGGAAACACCATATATTTT. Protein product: CASSLFRDGNTIYF.